A selection of T cell receptor beta chains follows, all from one sample in a study of shared clonotypes between healthy human individuals. Here immunoSEQ multiplex PCR was the method, and the copy in TCRdb shows in-frame clones only, minus some. The sample contains roughly 410,000 clones, about 96% of which appear only once. Sequencing was performed on memory CD8+ T cells sorted from blood. These receptors came from a man aged 30-40 years in good health. The CDR3 runs from the conserved cysteine through the conserved F or W. A D gene is named only where the DNA matches it firmly.

cdr3_aa j_call v_call d_call
CASSEGPTGPQETQYF TRBJ2-5 TRBV6-1 .
CASSEFSGRRPDTQYF TRBJ2-3 TRBV25-1 TRBD2
CASSQETSGMVYEQYF TRBJ2-7 TRBV13 TRBD2
CASSQDQNTEAFF TRBJ1-1 TRBV14 .
CASSLREVNTEAFF TRBJ1-1 TRBV5-1 .
CASRAGADYGYTF TRBJ1-2 TRBV5-1 .
CASREGQGAREQYF TRBJ2-3 TRBV5-1 TRBD1
CASSWTDSGANVLTF TRBJ2-6 TRBV7-9 .
CASSFRGFGNAIYF TRBJ1-3 TRBV5-1 .
CASSPITGFEQYF TRBJ2-7 TRBV18 .